These 15 T cell receptor beta chains were sequenced from one sample in a study of T cells in Graves' hyperthyroidism and ophthalmopathy. Amplification of TCR beta CDR3 regions used RNA as the template. Researchers ran a first-round RT-PCR on the TCR CDR3 using the HTBI primer set. TCRdb re-called the multiplex PCR reads through MiXCR, storing one row per CDR3 protein. The profile shows around 600,000 distinct CDR3 sequences, just under 45% of them singletons. What was sequenced was peripheral blood or thyroid tissue (not recorded which). The receptors originated from an adult man with Graves' disease, either hyperthyroidism or ophthalmopathy (not recorded which).

The chain has TRBV29-1 and TRBJ2-7; TRBD1 agrees at 9 bases. The trim removed 3 bases at V and 6 bases at J, leaving 3 bases unmatched. This CDR3 contains 12 residues. CDR1 and CDR2 from the germline V gene are SQVTM and ANQGSEA. The CDR3 loop reads CSVDETGGEQYF. The CDR3 region has the DNA TGCAGCGTTGATGAGACAGGGGGCGAGCAGTACTTC.

Comment on this clonotype: This may be a read error, as it is one base from a much larger clone. The chain links TRBV12-3 or TRBV12-4 to TRBJ1-1; D possibly corresponds to TRBD1 (5 bases). The CDR3 contains 13 residues. V was pared by 6 bases and J by 4 bases, with 12 bases between. CDR3 loop: CASSPSGITEAFF. The CDR3 DNA reads TGTGCCAGCAGCCCCTCAGGGATCACTGAAGCTTTCTTT.

The genes are TRBV7-8 and TRBJ2-5; D is uncertain. CDR1 and CDR2 from the germline V gene are SGHVS and FQNEAQ. The V end was cut by 3 bases, the J end by 5 bases, with 10 bases between. This CDR3 is built from 13 residues. The CDR3 DNA follows: TGTGCCAGCAGCTTTGACGGGTTGGAGACCCAGTACTTC. This encodes CASSFDGLETQYF.

This chain joins TRBV15 and TRBJ2-6; no clear D gene. V was pared by 3 bases and J by 4 bases, with 7 bases between. There are 14 residues in the CDR3. Per the germline V gene, CDR1 is LNHNV and CDR2 is YYDKDF (reference sequence). CDR3 sequence: CATSSGRGANVLTF. The CDR3 DNA follows: TGTGCCACCAGCAGTGGTCGAGGGGCCAACGTCCTGACTTTC.

The rearrangement joins TRBV12-3 or TRBV12-4 to TRBJ1-5; the D gene is possibly TRBD1 (6 bases). The CDR3 is made up of 13 amino acids. V was shortened by 7 bases and J by 6 bases, with 13 bases between the two germline ends. The CDR3 is CASKQGGGQPQHF. The CDR3 coding sequence is TGTGCCAGCAAACAGGGAGGCGGTCAGCCCCAGCATTTT.

This clonotype was seen many times. This chain links TRBV7-9 with TRBJ2-7, with TRBD2 matching 9 bases. The V segment lost 6 bases and the J segment 3 bases; nucleotides outside the gene matches: 6. This CDR3 is 14 amino acids long. The germline gives CDR1 SEHNR, CDR2 FQNEAQ (reference sequence). For the CDR3, the DNA is TGTGCCAGCAGTGTAGCGGGAGCAAACTACGAGCAGTACTTC. It is translated as CASSVAGANYEQYF. Based on the CDR3 plus reference TRBV7-9 and TRBJ2-7, the full variable domain is DTGVSQNPRHKITKRGQNVTFRCDPISEHNRLYWYRQTLGQGPEFLTYFQNEAQLEKSRLLSDRFSAERPKGSFSTLEIQRTEQGDSAMYLCASSVAGANYEQYFGPGTRLTVT.

V is TRBV2 and J is TRBJ2-7; either TRBD1 or TRBD2 may supply D (5 bases each). The CDR3 sequence is 15 residues long. Germline V gene lookup returns CDR1 SNHLY and CDR2 FYNNEI. V was clipped by 2 bases and J by 2 bases, with 13 bases between them. This CDR3 is CASSELGRDPYEQYF. For the CDR3, the DNA is TGTGCCAGCAGTGAACTAGGACGGGACCCCTACGAGCAGTACTTC.

On this clonotype: The junction shows a germline mismatch at one end, possibly a read error. V gene TRBV5-5 combines with J gene TRBJ1-1; 10 nucleotides agree with TRBD1. CDR1 is SGHKS and CDR2 is YYEKEE in the germline V gene (reference sequence). The CDR3 has 15 amino acids. CDR3 coding DNA: TGCGCCAGCAGCTTGACAGGGGGCGACAACACTGAAGCTTTCTTT. It specifies CASSLTGGDNTEAFF.

V usage is TRBV5-1 and J usage is TRBJ2-3, with D uncertain. Trimming cost V 0 bases and J 6 bases, with 11 bases left between them. The CDR3 has 14 amino acids. Germline V gene lookup returns CDR1 SGHRS and CDR2 YFSETQ. CDR3: CASSLGSVSDTQYF. The CDR3 DNA reads as TGCGCCAGCAGCTTGGGGTCTGTTTCGGATACGCAGTATTTT.

The chain joins TRBV2 to TRBJ1-3, with D unclear. Trimming took 4 bases from V and 4 from J, leaving 11 bases between them. The germline V gene encodes CDR1 SNHLY and CDR2 FYNNEI. This CDR3 has 14 amino acids. CDR3: CASSGGRAGNTIYF. In DNA form, the CDR3 reads TGTGCCAGCAGTGGAGGGAGGGCCGGAAACACCATATATTTT.

The chain uses TRBV10-3 and TRBJ2-7; no clear D gene. Germline V gene data show CDR1 as ENHRY and CDR2 as SYGVKD. The CDR3 spans 13 residues. Trimming stripped 4 bases from V and 5 bases from J, with 12 bases between. This CDR3 reads CAISAAPRDEQYF. CDR3 sequence (DNA): TGTGCCATCAGTGCAGCCCCACGGGACGAGCAGTACTTC.

The rearrangement uses TRBV10-3 and TRBJ1-4; 12 nucleotides agree with TRBD1. The length of the CDR3 is 15 residues. Trimming took 6 bases from V and 8 from J; bases not matched to a gene: 7. From germline, CDR1 is ENHRY and CDR2 SYGVKD. The CDR3 reads CAISATGTGGEKLFF. The CDR3 bases are TGTGCCATCAGCGCTACCGGGACAGGGGGCGAAAAACTGTTTTTT.

This clonotype was counted only a few times. The CDR3 DNA reads TGTGCCAGTAGTCGGGGACAACGTGAAAAACTGTTTTTT. Translated, it gives CASSRGQREKLFF. This sequence joins TRBV19 and TRBJ1-4, with a possible D match to TRBD1 (6 bases). CDR1 is LNHDA, CDR2 SQIVND, per germline (reference sequence). This CDR3 has 13 residues. The V end was cut by 5 bases, the J end by 7 bases, with 11 bases between.

A remark on this clonotype: A much larger clone lies a single base off, so this may be a read error. The chain couples TRBV7-8 to TRBJ1-6; 7 bases map to TRBD1. Trimming at V came to 6 bases and at J to 11 bases, leaving 13 bases not matched to a gene. Germline V CDR1 and CDR2: SGHVS, FQNEAQ. This CDR3 has 15 residues. CDR3 residues: CASRPKGARNPPLHF. The CDR3 DNA reads as TGTGCCAGCAGGCCCAAGGGGGCTCGGAATCCACCCCTCCACTTT. The complete variable domain, with remaining parts taken from reference TRBV7-8 and TRBJ1-6, reads GAGVSQSPRYKVAKRGQDVALRCDPISGHVSLFWYQQALGQGPEFLTYFQNEAQLDKSGLPSDRFFAERPEGSVSTLKIQRTQQEDSAVYLCASRPKGARNPPLHFGNGTRLTVT.

This chain joins TRBV19 and TRBJ1-1; a possible D gene is TRBD1 (6 bases). The CDR3 extends over 14 amino acids. Trimming removed 4 bases from V and 1 base from J, with 10 bases in between. Germline V gene sequence: CDR1 LNHDA, CDR2 SQIVND (reference sequence). The CDR3 DNA is TGTGCCAGTAGTAAGACAGGCAGGAACACTGAAGCTTTCTTT. Protein product: CASSKTGRNTEAFF.